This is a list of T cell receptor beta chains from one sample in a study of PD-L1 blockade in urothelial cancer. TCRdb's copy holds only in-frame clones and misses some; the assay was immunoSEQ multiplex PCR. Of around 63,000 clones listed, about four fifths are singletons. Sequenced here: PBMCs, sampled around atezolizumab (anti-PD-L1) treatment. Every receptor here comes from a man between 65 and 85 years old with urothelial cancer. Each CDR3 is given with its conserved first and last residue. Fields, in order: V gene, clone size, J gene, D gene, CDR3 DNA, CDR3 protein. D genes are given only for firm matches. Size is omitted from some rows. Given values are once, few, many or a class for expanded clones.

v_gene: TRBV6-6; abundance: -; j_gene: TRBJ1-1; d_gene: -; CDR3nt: TGTGCCAGCACTTTAGGGGCGACAGCGAACACTGAAGCTTTCTTT; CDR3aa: CASTLGATANTEAFF
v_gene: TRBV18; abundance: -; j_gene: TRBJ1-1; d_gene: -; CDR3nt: TGTGCCAGCTCACCGGCAGGGATGAACACTGAAGCTTTCTTT; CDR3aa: CASSPAGMNTEAFF
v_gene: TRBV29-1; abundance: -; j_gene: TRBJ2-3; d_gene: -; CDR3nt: TGCAGCGTTGTAAGTCTAGACCGGCAGTATTTT; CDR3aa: CSVVSLDRQYF
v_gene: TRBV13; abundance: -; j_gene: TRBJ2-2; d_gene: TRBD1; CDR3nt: TGTGCCAGCAGCGACCGGGACAGGGGGGGCTCGAACACCGGGGAGCTGTTTTTT; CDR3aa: CASSDRDRGGSNTGELFF
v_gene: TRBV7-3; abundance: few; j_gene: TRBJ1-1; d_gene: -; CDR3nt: TGTGCCAGCAGCTTCAACTACAGGGATGAAGCTTTCTTT; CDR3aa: CASSFNYRDEAFF
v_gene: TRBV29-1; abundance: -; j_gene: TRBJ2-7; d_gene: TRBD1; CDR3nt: TGCAGCGTTGGTGGACAGGCTCGTAGGGACGAGCAGTACTTC; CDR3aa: CSVGGQARRDEQYF
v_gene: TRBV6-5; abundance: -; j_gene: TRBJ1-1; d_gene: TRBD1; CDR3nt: TGTGCCAGCGGCTTCGGGACAGGGGACACTGAAGCTTTCTTT; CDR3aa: CASGFGTGDTEAFF
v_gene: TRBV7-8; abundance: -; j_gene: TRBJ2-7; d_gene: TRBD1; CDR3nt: TGTGCCAGCAGCTTACAGGGGGTTTTGACTTACGAGCAGTACTTC; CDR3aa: CASSLQGVLTYEQYF
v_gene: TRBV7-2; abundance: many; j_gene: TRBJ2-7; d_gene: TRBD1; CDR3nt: TGTGCCAGCAGCCTTGACAGGGAAAATTCCTACGAGCAGTACTTC; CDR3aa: CASSLDRENSYEQYF
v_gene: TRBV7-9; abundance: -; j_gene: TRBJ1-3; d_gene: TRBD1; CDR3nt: TGTGCCAGCAGACCTACAGGGGGCTCTGGAAACACCATATATTTT; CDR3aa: CASRPTGGSGNTIYF
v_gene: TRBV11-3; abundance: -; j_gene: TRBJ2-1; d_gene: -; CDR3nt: TGTGCCAGCAGCCCGGGGGGCATTACTAGGATCCCCTACAATGAGCAGTTCTTC; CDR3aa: CASSPGGITRIPYNEQFF
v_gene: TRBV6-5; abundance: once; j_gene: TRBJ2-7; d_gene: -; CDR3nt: TGTGCCAGCACCGGGAGTGGAAACGAGCAGTACTTC; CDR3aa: CASTGSGNEQYF
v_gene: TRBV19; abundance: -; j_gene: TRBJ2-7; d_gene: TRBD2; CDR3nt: TGTGCCAGTACCCTTAGCGGGACCTCCTACGAGCAGTACTTC; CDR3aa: CASTLSGTSYEQYF
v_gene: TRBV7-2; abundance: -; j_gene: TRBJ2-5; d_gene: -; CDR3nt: TGTGCCAGCAGCCCCGGGACACCGGGGACCCAGTACTTC; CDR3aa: CASSPGTPGTQYF
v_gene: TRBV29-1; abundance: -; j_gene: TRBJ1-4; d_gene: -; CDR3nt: TGCAGCGTTGGGTACAGGGCCAATGAAAAACTGTTTTTT; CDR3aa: CSVGYRANEKLFF
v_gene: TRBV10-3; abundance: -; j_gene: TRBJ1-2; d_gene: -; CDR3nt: TGTGCCATCAGTGATGACAGGATCGGACCTACGGGCTATGGCTACACCTTC; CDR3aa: CAISDDRIGPTGYGYTF
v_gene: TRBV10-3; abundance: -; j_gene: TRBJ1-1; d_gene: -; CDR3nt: TGTGCCACCCTACAGGGAGGGGACACTGAAGCTTTCTTT; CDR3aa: CATLQGGDTEAFF
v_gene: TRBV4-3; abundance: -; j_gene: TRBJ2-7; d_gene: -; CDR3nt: TGCGCCAGCAGCCAAGACACTAGTCCATCCTACGAGCAGTACTTC; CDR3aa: CASSQDTSPSYEQYF
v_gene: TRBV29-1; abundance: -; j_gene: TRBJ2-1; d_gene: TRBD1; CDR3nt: TGCAGCGTTGTTAACGACAGGGGGGATGAGCAGTTCTTC; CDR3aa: CSVVNDRGDEQFF
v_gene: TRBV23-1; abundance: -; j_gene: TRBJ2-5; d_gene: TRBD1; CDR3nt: TGCGCCAGCAGTCAGGGGGAAACAGGGGGCCAAGAGACCCAGTACTTC; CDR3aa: CASSQGETGGQETQYF
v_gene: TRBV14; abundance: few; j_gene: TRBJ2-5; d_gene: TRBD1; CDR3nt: TGTGCCAGCAGCCAAGCAGGGGGCGGGGAGACCCAGTACTTC; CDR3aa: CASSQAGGGETQYF
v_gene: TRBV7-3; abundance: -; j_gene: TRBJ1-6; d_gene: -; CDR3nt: TGTGCCAGCAGCTTAAATCTGGGGCCAAATTCACCCCTCCACTTT; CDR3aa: CASSLNLGPNSPLHF
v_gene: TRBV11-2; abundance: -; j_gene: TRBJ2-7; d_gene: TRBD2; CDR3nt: TGTGCCAGCAGCATTACTAGCGGGAGCTCCTACGAGCAGTACTTC; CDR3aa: CASSITSGSSYEQYF
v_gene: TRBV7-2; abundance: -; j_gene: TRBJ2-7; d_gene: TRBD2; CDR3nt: TGTGCCAGCAGCGATGGGACTAGCGCTAAGTACGAGCAGTACTTC; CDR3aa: CASSDGTSAKYEQYF
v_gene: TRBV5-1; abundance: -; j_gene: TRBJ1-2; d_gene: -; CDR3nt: TGCGCCAGCAGCTTGGGCGAGGAGAGTGGCTACACCTTC; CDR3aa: CASSLGEESGYTF
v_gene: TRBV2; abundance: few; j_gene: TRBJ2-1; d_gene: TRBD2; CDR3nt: TGTGCCAGCAGTGGAAATAGCGGGAGCTCCTACAATGAGCAGTTCTTC; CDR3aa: CASSGNSGSSYNEQFF
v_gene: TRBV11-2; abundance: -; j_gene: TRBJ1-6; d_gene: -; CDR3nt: TGTGCCAGCAGCTCTAGGGGTAGTAATTCACCCCTCCACTTT; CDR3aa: CASSSRGSNSPLHF
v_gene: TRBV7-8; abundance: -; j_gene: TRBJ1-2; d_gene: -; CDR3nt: TGTGCCAGCAGCCTCGGGGTCGTGGGAGGCTACACCTTC; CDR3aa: CASSLGVVGGYTF
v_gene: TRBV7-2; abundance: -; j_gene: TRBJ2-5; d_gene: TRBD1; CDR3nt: TGTGCCAGCAGCTTCAGGACAGGGTCGGAGACCCAGTACTTC; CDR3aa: CASSFRTGSETQYF
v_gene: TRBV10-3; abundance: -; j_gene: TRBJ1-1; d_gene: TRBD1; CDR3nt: TGTGCCATCGGACAGGGATCTACTGAAGCTTTCTTT; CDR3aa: CAIGQGSTEAFF
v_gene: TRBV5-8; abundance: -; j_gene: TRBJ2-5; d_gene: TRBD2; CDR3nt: TGTGCCAGCAGCCCGGGACTAGCGGGAGGGGAGACCCAGTACTTC; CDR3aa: CASSPGLAGGETQYF
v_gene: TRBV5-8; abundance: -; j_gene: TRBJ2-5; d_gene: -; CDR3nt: TGTGCCAGCAGCTTGGGGACAAGGGAGACCCAGTACTTC; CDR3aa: CASSLGTRETQYF
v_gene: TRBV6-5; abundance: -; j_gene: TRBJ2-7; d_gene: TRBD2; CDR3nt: TGTGCCAGCAGTTATTTTTTGGTGAGCGGGAGTGGCGAGCAGTACTTC; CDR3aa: CASSYFLVSGSGEQYF
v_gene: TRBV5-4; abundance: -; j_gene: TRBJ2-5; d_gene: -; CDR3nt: TGTGCCAGCAGCTCCAGCGGGTCCATCCGAGAGACCCAGTACTTC; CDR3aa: CASSSSGSIRETQYF
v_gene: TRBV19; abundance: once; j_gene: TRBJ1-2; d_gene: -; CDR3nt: TGTGCCAGTGTGGACAGAAGTCGTCGAGCTAACTATGGCTACACCTTC; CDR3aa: CASVDRSRRANYGYTF
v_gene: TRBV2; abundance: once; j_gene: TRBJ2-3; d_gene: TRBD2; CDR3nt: TGTGCCAGCAGTGTTCTAGCGGGGAGCACAGATACGCAGTATTTT; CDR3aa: CASSVLAGSTDTQYF
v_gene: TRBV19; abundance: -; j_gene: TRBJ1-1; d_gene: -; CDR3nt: TGTGCCAGTAGAGTAGCCCCCCCGTATTCCGAAAAAATAGAAGCTTTCTTT; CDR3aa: CASRVAPPYSEKIEAFF